This TCR beta chain stems from a study of cytomegalovirus exposure and HLA in healthy donors. On the study more broadly: A later analysis reported the same platform for the 100 to 150 validation repertoires and the roughly 630 first-cohort repertoires.

Only in-frame clones appear in the TCRdb table, and some are missing; sequencing was by immunoSEQ multiplex PCR. Of around 300,000 clones in the sample, approximately 87% were seen once. Germline V CDR1 and CDR2: SNHLY, FYNNEI. The CDR3 totals 11 residues. V shed 6 bases, J shed 11 bases, and the junction held 4 bases outside the gene matches. Sequenced sample: PBMCs. V and J are TRBV2 and TRBJ1-1, with 9 nucleotides matching TRBD1. This clonotype originated in a woman between 18 and 30 years old in good health and CMV-seronegative. The CDR3 nucleotides are TGTGCCAGCAGCGAGGGACAGGGTGCTTTCTTT. It yields the protein CASSEGQGAFF.